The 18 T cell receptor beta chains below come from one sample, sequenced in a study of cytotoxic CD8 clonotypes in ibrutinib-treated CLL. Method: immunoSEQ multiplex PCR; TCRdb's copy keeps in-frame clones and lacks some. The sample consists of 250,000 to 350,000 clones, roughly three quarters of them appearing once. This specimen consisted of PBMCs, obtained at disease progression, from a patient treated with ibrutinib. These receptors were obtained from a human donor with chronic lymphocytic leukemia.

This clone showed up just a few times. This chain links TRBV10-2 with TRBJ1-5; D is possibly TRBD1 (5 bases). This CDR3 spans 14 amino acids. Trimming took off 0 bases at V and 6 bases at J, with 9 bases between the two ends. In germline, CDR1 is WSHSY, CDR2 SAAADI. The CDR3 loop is CASSESRVGQPQHF. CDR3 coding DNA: TGCGCCAGCAGTGAGTCCAGGGTAGGTCAGCCCCAGCATTTT.

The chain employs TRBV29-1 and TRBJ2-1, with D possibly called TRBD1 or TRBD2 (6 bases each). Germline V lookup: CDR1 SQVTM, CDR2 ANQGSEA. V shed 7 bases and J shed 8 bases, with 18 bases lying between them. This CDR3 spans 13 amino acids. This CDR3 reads CSASMRGVDEQFF. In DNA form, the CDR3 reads TGCAGCGCCTCCATGAGGGGGGTAGATGAGCAGTTCTTC.

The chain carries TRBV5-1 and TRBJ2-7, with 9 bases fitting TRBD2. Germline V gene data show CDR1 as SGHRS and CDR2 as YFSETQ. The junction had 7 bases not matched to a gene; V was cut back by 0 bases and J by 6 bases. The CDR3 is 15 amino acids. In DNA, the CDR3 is TGCGCCAGCAGCTTGGTATTAGCGGGAGTCGCCGAGCAGTACTTC. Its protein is CASSLVLAGVAEQYF.

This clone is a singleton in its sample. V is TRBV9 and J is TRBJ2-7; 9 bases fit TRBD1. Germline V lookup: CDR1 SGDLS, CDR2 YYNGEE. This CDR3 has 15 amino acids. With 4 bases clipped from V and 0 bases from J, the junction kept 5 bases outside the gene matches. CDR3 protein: CASSHRTGASYEQYF. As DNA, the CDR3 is TGTGCCAGCAGCCATAGGACAGGGGCCTCCTACGAGCAGTACTTC. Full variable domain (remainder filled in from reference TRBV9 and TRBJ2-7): DSGVTQTPKHLITATGQRVTLRCSPRSGDLSVYWYQQSLDQGLQFLIQYYNGEERAKGNILERFSAQQFPDLHSELNLSSLELGDSALYFCASSHRTGASYEQYFGPGTRLTVT.

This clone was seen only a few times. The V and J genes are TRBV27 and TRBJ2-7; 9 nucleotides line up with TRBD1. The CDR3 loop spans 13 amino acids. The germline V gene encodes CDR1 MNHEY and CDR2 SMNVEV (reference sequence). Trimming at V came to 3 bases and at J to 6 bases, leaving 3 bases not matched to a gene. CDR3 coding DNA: TGTGCCAGCAGTTTCGGGGGACAGGGCGAGCAGTACTTC. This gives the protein CASSFGGQGEQYF.

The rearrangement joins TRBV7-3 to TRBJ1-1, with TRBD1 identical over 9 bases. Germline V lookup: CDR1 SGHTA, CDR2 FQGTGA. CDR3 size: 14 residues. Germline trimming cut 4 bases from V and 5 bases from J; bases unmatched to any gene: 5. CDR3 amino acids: CASSSGTGRTEAFF. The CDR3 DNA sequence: TGTGCCAGCAGCTCCGGGACAGGGAGGACTGAAGCTTTCTTT.

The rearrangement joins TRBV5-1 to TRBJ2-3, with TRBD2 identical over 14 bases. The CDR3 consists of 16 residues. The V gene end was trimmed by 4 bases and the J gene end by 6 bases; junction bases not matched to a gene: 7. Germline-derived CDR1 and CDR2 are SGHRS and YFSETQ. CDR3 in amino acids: CASSQGTSGSADTQYF. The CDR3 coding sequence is TGCGCCAGCAGCCAAGGGACTAGCGGGAGTGCCGATACGCAGTATTTT.

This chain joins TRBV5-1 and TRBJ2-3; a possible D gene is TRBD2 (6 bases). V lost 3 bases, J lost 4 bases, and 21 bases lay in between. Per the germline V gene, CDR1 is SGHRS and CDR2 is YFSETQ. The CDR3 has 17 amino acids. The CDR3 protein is CASSWGEARSRPDTQYF. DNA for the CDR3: TGCGCCAGCAGCTGGGGGGAGGCTAGAAGTCGCCCAGATACGCAGTATTTT.

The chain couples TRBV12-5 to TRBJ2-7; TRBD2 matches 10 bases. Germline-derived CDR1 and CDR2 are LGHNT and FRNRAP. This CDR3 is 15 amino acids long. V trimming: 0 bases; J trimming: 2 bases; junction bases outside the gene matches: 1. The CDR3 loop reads CASGLVAGGTYEQYF. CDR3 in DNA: TGTGCTAGTGGTTTGGTAGCGGGGGGGACCTACGAGCAGTACTTC.

CDR3 coding DNA: TGCGCCAGCAGCTCGGGACAGGGTGACGACGAGCAGTACTTC. Protein sequence: CASSSGQGDDEQYF. The chain employs TRBV5-1 and TRBJ2-7, with 9 bases that match TRBD1. Germline V lookup: CDR1 SGHRS, CDR2 YFSETQ. J was trimmed by 5 bases and V by 3 bases; bases with no gene match: 6. CDR3 length equals 14 residues.

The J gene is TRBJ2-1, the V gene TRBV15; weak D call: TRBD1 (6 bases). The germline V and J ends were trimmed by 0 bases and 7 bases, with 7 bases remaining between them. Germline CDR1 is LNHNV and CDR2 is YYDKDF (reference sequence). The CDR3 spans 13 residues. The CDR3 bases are TGTGCCACCAGCAGAGAGAGGGGGAATGAGCAGTTCTTC. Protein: CATSRERGNEQFF. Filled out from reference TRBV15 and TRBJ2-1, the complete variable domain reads DAMVIQNPRYQVTQFGKPVTLSCSQTLNHNVMYWYQQKSSQAPKLLFHYYDKDFNNEADTPDNFQSRRPNTSFCFLDIRSPGLGDTAMYLCATSRERGNEQFFGPGTRLTVL.

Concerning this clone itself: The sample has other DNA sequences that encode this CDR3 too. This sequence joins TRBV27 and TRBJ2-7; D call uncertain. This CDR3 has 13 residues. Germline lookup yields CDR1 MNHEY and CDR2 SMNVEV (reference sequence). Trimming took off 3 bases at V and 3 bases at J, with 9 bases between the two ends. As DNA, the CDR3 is TGTGCCAGCAGTTTCTCCCCAGACTACGAGCAGTACTTC. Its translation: CASSFSPDYEQYF.

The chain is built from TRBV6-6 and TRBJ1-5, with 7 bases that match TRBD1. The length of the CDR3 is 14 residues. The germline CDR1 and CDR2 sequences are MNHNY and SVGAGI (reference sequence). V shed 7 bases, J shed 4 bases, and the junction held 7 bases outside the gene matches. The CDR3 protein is CASNAQGPNQPQHF. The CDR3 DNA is TGTGCCAGCAACGCACAGGGGCCTAATCAGCCCCAGCATTTT.

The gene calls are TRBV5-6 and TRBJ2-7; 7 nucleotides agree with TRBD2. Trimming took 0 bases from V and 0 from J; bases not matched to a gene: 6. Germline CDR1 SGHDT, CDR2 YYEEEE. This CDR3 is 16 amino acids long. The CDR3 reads CASSLAGGRLSYEQYF. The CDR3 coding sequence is TGTGCCAGCAGCTTGGCCGGCGGGAGACTCTCCTACGAGCAGTACTTC.

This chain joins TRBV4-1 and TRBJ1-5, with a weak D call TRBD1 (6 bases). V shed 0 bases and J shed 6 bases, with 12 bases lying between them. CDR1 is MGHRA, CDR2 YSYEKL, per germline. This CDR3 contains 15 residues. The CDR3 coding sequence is TGCGCCAGCAGCCAAGAAAGGGGGTCCAGTCAGCCCCAGCATTTT. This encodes CASSQERGSSQPQHF.

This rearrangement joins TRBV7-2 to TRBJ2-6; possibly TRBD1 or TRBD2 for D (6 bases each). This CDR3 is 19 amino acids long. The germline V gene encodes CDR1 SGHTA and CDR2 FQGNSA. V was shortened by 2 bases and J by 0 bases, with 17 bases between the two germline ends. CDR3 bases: TGTGCCAGCAGCTTAACATCTACCCGGGGGCACTCTGGGGCCAACGTCCTGACTTTC. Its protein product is CASSLTSTRGHSGANVLTF.

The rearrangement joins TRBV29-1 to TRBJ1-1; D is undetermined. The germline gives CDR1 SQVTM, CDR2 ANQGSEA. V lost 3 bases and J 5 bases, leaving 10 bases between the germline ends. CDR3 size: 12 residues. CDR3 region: CSVDGVATEAFF. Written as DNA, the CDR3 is TGCAGCGTTGACGGGGTAGCGACTGAAGCTTTCTTT.

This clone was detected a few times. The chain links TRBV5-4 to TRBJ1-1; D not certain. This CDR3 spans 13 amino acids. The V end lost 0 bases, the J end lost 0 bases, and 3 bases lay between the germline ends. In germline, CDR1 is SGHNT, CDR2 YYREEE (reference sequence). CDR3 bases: TGTGCCAGCAGCTTGGTAATGAACACTGAAGCTTTCTTT. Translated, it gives CASSLVMNTEAFF. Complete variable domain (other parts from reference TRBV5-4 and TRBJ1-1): ETGVTQSPTHLIKTRGQQVTLRCSSQSGHNTVSWYQQALGQGPQFIFQYYREEENGRGNFPPRFSGLQFPNYSSELNVNALELDDSALYLCASSLVMNTEAFFGQGTRLTVV.